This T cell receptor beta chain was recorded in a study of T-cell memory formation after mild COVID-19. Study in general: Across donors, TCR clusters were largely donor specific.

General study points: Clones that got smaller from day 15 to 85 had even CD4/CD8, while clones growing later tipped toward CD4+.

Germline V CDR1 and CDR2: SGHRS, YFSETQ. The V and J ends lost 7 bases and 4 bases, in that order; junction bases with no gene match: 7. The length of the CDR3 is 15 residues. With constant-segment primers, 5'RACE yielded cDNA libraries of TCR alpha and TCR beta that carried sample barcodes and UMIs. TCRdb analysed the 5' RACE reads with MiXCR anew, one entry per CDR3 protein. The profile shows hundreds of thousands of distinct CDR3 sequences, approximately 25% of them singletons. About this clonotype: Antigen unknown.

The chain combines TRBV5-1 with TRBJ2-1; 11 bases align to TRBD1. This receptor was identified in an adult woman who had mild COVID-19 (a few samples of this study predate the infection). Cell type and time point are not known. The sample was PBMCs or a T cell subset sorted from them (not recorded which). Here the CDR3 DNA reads TGCGCCAGCGAGACGGGACAGGGGGATTACAATGAGCAGTTCTTC. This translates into CASETGQGDYNEQFF.